This passage covers 24 T cell receptor beta chains from one sample sequenced in a study of blood T cell repertoires in COVID-19. Measured with immunoSEQ multiplex PCR; TCRdb has only the in-frame clones, and not every one. The sample holds under 250,000 clones, about 76% seen once. The sample taken for sequencing was peripheral blood. The receptors come from a middle-aged woman with COVID-19, enrolled during active disease.

The chain recombines TRBV11-3 with TRBJ2-2, with a tentative D call TRBD2 (6 bases). Trimming took off 4 bases at V and 7 bases at J, with 13 bases between the two ends. This CDR3 is built from 14 residues. CDR1 and CDR2 from the germline V gene are SGHNT and YENEEA. The CDR3 DNA follows: TGTGCCAGCAGCTCGGAGGGACGGTTCGGGGAGCTGTTTTTT. This codes for CASSSEGRFGELFF.

This chain joins TRBV2 and TRBJ2-1, with 8 bases identical to TRBD2. V gave up 5 bases and J gave up 9 bases; unmatched junction bases: 12. The germline CDR1 and CDR2 sequences are SNHLY and FYNNEI. This CDR3 has 15 amino acids. CDR3 nucleotides: TGTGCCAGCAGTTCCCAGCGGGAGCTTCATGTTGAGCAGTTCTTC. This encodes CASSSQRELHVEQFF.

This clone is a singleton in its sample. The gene calls are TRBV14 and TRBJ2-1, with 10 bases identical to TRBD2. The CDR3 has 15 residues. Germline V lookup: CDR1 SGHDN, CDR2 FVKESK. After removal of 4 bases from V and 8 bases from J, the junction contained 8 bases not matched to a gene. The CDR3 spells CASSPLSGRRDEQFF. The CDR3 DNA reads TGTGCCAGCAGCCCACTTAGCGGGAGGAGAGATGAGCAGTTCTTC.

This chain uses TRBV11-2 with TRBJ2-7; 8 bases agree with TRBD1. This CDR3 has 14 residues. J gave up 7 bases and V 4 bases, and 9 bases lay outside the gene matches. The V gene's germline CDR1 is SGHAT and CDR2 FQNNGV. The CDR3 DNA sequence: TGTGCCAGCAGCTCCAGGGGGCGGGATGGGGAGCAGTACTTC. Encoded protein: CASSSRGRDGEQYF. Looking up the rest from reference TRBV11-2 and TRBJ2-7 gives the full variable domain: EAGVAQSPRYKIIEKRQSVAFWCNPISGHATLYWYQQILGQGPKLLIQFQNNGVVDDSQLPKDRFSAERLKGVDSTLKIQPAKLEDSAVYLCASSSRGRDGEQYFGPGTRLTVT.

V and J are TRBV19 and TRBJ1-1; 8 positions match TRBD1. The V gene end was trimmed by 4 bases and the J gene end by 5 bases; junction bases not matched to a gene: 6. The CDR3 runs 14 residues. CDR1 and CDR2 (germline): LNHDA, SQIVND (reference sequence). The CDR3 protein is CASSTQGALTEAFF. The CDR3 DNA follows: TGTGCCAGTAGTACTCAGGGGGCGCTTACTGAAGCTTTCTTT.

As to this clone: Within the sample, other DNA sequences also encode this same CDR3. The chain employs TRBV9 and TRBJ2-5; TRBD2 matches 13 bases. Trimming took 0 bases from V and 5 from J; bases not matched to a gene: 1. The germline V gene encodes CDR1 SGDLS and CDR2 YYNGEE. The CDR3 is 15 amino acids. The CDR3 sequence: CASSVGLAGGETQYF. DNA for the CDR3: TGTGCCAGCAGCGTAGGACTAGCGGGAGGTGAGACCCAGTACTTC.

This clone was observed a handful of times. The chain uses TRBV9 and TRBJ1-6, with D unresolved. The germline gives CDR1 SGDLS, CDR2 YYNGEE. The CDR3 runs to 16 residues. The V and J ends lost 0 bases and 5 bases respectively, with 12 bases between them. For the CDR3, the DNA is TGTGCCAGCAGCGTAGGGCCCGACGGAGATAATTCACCCCTCCACTTT. Amino acid sequence: CASSVGPDGDNSPLHF.

This clone was counted a few times. The V and J genes are TRBV2 and TRBJ2-1; 8 bases are shared with TRBD2. CDR3 size: 14 residues. With V trimmed by 3 bases and J by 4 bases, 2 bases remained unmatched. Per the germline V gene, CDR1 is SNHLY and CDR2 is FYNNEI. The CDR3 DNA follows: TGTGCCAGCAGTGATACGGGGGGGTACAATGAGCAGTTCTTC. It is translated as CASSDTGGYNEQFF.

The V and J genes are TRBV7-7 and TRBJ1-3; weak D call: TRBD1 (5 bases). Deletions cut 3 bases from V and 8 bases from J, with 11 bases between. Germline lookup yields CDR1 SSHAT and CDR2 FNYEAQ (reference sequence). The CDR3 runs 13 residues. CDR3 in DNA: TGTGCCAGCAGCTTGGGGCAGGGTGACACCATATATTTT. Translating gives CASSLGQGDTIYF.

The rearrangement uses TRBV5-5 and TRBJ1-4; tentative D call: TRBD1 (6 bases). This CDR3 spans 15 amino acids. The germline CDR1 and CDR2 sequences are SGHKS and YYEKEE (reference sequence). The germline V and J ends were trimmed by 4 bases and 7 bases, with 17 bases remaining between them. CDR3 nucleotide sequence: TGTGCCAGCAGCGGAGGGGGGAGGGTCGGTGAAAAACTGTTTTTT. Protein product: CASSGGGRVGEKLFF.

This clone was found a few times. This chain links TRBV5-1 with TRBJ2-7; the D gene is possibly TRBD2 (5 bases). Germline loops: CDR1 SGHRS, CDR2 YFSETQ. Between the trimmed V and J ends, which lost 0 bases and 0 bases, there was a span of 7 bases. The CDR3 extends over 14 amino acids. The CDR3 here is CASSLVGSSYEQYF. The CDR3 DNA is TGCGCCAGCAGCTTGGTAGGGAGCTCCTACGAGCAGTACTTC.

This rearrangement joins TRBV30 to TRBJ2-1, with 14 bases fitting TRBD2. V trimming: 0 bases; J trimming: 9 bases; junction bases outside the gene matches: 4. The germline V gene has CDR1 GTSNPN and CDR2 SVGIG (reference sequence). This CDR3 contains 15 residues. This chain's CDR3 is CAWSVSTSGGAEQFF. In DNA form, the CDR3 reads TGTGCCTGGAGTGTATCGACTAGCGGGGGGGCTGAGCAGTTCTTC.

This sequence joins TRBV5-1 and TRBJ1-2; D may be TRBD1 (5 bases). V shed 3 bases and J shed 5 bases, with 8 bases lying between them. Per the germline V gene, CDR1 is SGHRS and CDR2 is YFSETQ. The CDR3 is 12 amino acids. CDR3 DNA sequence: TGCGCCAGCAGCTCGACAGCTTATGGCTACACCTTC. Protein product: CASSSTAYGYTF.

V gene TRBV11-2 combines with J gene TRBJ1-4; D may be TRBD1 (6 bases). Germline assignment: CDR1 SGHAT and CDR2 FQNNGV. This CDR3 is built from 14 residues. V shed 5 bases and J shed 5 bases, with 12 bases lying between them. Here the CDR3 reads CASSATGQNEKLFF. In DNA, the CDR3 is TGTGCCAGCAGCGCGACAGGTCAGAATGAAAAACTGTTTTTT.

This clone was picked up one time. The chain is built from TRBV29-1 and TRBJ2-1; 8 nucleotides line up with TRBD1. The CDR3 covers 14 residues. Germline-derived CDR1 and CDR2 are SQVTM and ANQGSEA. Unmatched junction bases numbered 11, after V lost 7 bases and J lost 6 bases. The DNA of the CDR3 is TGCAGCGCCGTTGTTTTAACAGGGGGCAATGAGCAGTTCTTC. It is translated as CSAVVLTGGNEQFF.

This sequence joins TRBV5-5 and TRBJ2-3; D is unresolved. This CDR3 comprises 15 residues. Per germline, CDR1 SGHKS and CDR2 YYEKEE (reference sequence). The ends were cut back, 3 bases at V and 2 bases at J, with 13 bases in the middle. The CDR3 DNA is TGTGCCAGCAGCTCCTCAGGATACTCCACAGATACGCAGTATTTT. It translates to CASSSSGYSTDTQYF.

This clone was seen once. The CDR3 sequence: CASSEAGDRAQPQHF. The CDR3 region has the DNA TGTGCCAGCAGTGAAGCTGGGGACAGGGCTCAGCCCCAGCATTTT. The V call is TRBV6-1, the J call TRBJ1-5, with TRBD1 identical over 9 bases. The CDR3 runs 15 residues. Losses at the gene ends were 0 bases for V and 6 bases for J; bases not matched to a gene: 3. Germline lookup yields CDR1 MNHNS and CDR2 SASEGT.

In this sample, this clone is medium-sized. The genes are TRBV4-2 and TRBJ1-1; 7 bases match TRBD1. V gave up 2 bases and J gave up 0 bases; unmatched junction bases: 6. The CDR3 runs 16 residues. Germline CDR1 and CDR2: LGHNA and YNFKEQ. CDR3 loop: CASSQQARGMNTEAFF. The CDR3 DNA follows: TGTGCCAGCAGCCAACAAGCCAGGGGGATGAACACTGAAGCTTTCTTT.

J is TRBJ1-5 and V is TRBV2; D is uncertain. The CDR3 totals 16 residues. Trimming pared 5 bases from V and 0 bases from J, leaving 14 bases between. In germline, CDR1 is SNHLY, CDR2 FYNNEI. In DNA form, the CDR3 reads TGTGCCAGCAGTCAGCACGGGTCCCATAGCAATCAGCCCCAGCATTTT. Translating it yields CASSQHGSHSNQPQHF.

The chain carries TRBV3-1 (or the pseudogene TRBV3-2) and TRBJ2-3; 13 bases agree with TRBD2. V shed 5 bases and J 8 bases; nucleotides not matched to a gene: 7. This CDR3 region has 15 residues. CDR1 LGHDT and CDR2 YNNKEL come from the germline V gene (reference sequence). CDR3: CASSARLAGGVTQYF. The CDR3 DNA sequence: TGTGCCAGCAGCGCTCGACTAGCGGGAGGAGTTACGCAGTATTTT.

There are a few counts of this clone. The rearrangement joins TRBV7-3 to TRBJ2-1; 15 bases line up with TRBD2. V lost 4 bases and J lost 4; bases outside the gene matches: 2. The CDR3 consists of 16 residues. The germline V gene encodes CDR1 SGHTA and CDR2 FQGTGA. This CDR3 reads CASSYGTSGGYNEQFF. CDR3 DNA sequence: TGTGCCAGCAGCTACGGGACTAGCGGGGGGTACAATGAGCAGTTCTTC.

The rearrangement links TRBV12-5 to TRBJ2-3, with 9 bases that match TRBD2. Germline-derived CDR1 and CDR2 are LGHNT and FRNRAP. J lost 2 bases, V lost 8 bases, and 5 bases had no gene match. This CDR3 region has 14 residues. CDR3 sequence: CASRPSGTTDTQYF. As DNA, the CDR3 is TGTGCTAGTCGCCCTAGCGGGACCACAGATACGCAGTATTTT. Full variable domain (rest looked up from reference TRBV12-5 and TRBJ2-3): DARVTQTPRHKVTEMGQEVTMRCQPILGHNTVFWYRQTMMQGLELLAYFRNRAPLDDSGMPKDRFSAEMPDATLATLKIQPSEPRDSAVYFCASRPSGTTDTQYFGPGTRLTVL.

This clone was counted a few times. The gene calls are TRBV6-2 or TRBV6-3 and TRBJ1-1; D not certain. Germline V gene data show CDR1 as MNHEY and CDR2 as SVGEGT. The CDR3 length is 13 residues. Trimming shortened V by 1 base and J by 11 bases, and 14 bases separated the two germline ends. CDR3 DNA: TGTGCCAGCAGTTACTTTGTACGGGGAGATGCTTTCTTT. Protein product: CASSYFVRGDAFF.

The V and J genes are TRBV28 and TRBJ1-2; possibly TRBD1 for D (5 bases). V lost 6 bases, J lost 2 bases, and 13 bases lay in between. There are 14 residues in the CDR3. Germline V gene sequence: CDR1 MDHEN, CDR2 SYDVKM. CDR3 region: CASRTSGRNYGYTF. The CDR3 region has the DNA TGTGCCAGCAGGACCTCAGGGCGAAACTATGGCTACACCTTC.